The 24 T cell receptor beta chains below all came from one sample that was sequenced in a study of blood T cell repertoires in COVID-19. The assay was immunoSEQ multiplex PCR, and TCRdb's table has in-frame clones only and misses some. This table has about 240,000 clones, over 65% appearing once. The sample taken for sequencing was peripheral blood. The receptors originated from a woman at least 80 years old with acute or convalescent COVID-19.

The rearrangement links TRBV2 to TRBJ2-1; D might be TRBD1 (5 bases). Germline loops: CDR1 SNHLY, CDR2 FYNNEI. The CDR3 is 11 amino acids. V shed 6 bases and J shed 7 bases, with 7 bases lying between them. In nucleotides, the CDR3 is TGTGCCAGCAGCGGACAAAATGAGCAGTTCTTC. It yields the protein CASSGQNEQFF.

V gene TRBV18 combines with J gene TRBJ1-6; 8 bases line up with TRBD1. Germline CDR1 reads KGHSH; CDR2 reads LQKENI. The junction had 7 bases not matched to a gene; V was cut back by 6 bases and J by 9 bases. CDR3 length equals 14 residues. The DNA of the CDR3 is TGTGCCAGCTCTTCGACAGGGGAGACTTCACCCCTCCACTTT. This sequence encodes CASSSTGETSPLHF.

This clone was picked up a small number of times. CDR3 loop: CASSDRLPNTEAFF. DNA of the CDR3: TGTGCCAGTTCGGACAGGTTACCGAACACTGAAGCTTTCTTT. V is TRBV19 and J is TRBJ1-1; 7 positions match TRBD1. Per germline, CDR1 LNHDA and CDR2 SQIVND (reference sequence). There are 14 residues in the CDR3. V gave up 8 bases and J gave up 1 base; unmatched junction bases: 7.

This clone was detected only a few times. This chain links TRBV20-1 with TRBJ2-3; 8 bases fit TRBD2. Germline V gene data show CDR1 as DFQATT and CDR2 as SNEGSKA (reference sequence). V lost 3 bases to trimming and J lost 6 bases; unmatched junction nucleotides: 14. The CDR3 has 16 amino acids. The CDR3 bases are TGCAGTGCTAGTCGAAGAGAGCGGGAGAGATTGGATACGCAGTATTTT. It is translated as CSASRRERERLDTQYF.

This clone was counted many times. V gene TRBV19 combines with J gene TRBJ2-7; tentatively, D is TRBD2 (6 bases). The germline CDR1 and CDR2 sequences are LNHDA and SQIVND (reference sequence). CDR3 size: 14 residues. The V end lost 10 bases, the J end lost 7 bases, and 23 bases lay between the germline ends. The CDR3 sequence is CATLAPGRSGEQYF. The CDR3 region has the DNA TGTGCCACTCTAGCCCCCGGGAGATCGGGGGAGCAGTACTTC.

This clone was observed a few times. The chain uses TRBV7-8 and TRBJ1-2, with 7 bases fitting TRBD1. Looked up from germline, CDR1 is SGHVS and CDR2 is FQNEAQ. After removal of 5 bases from V and 4 bases from J, the junction contained 13 bases not matched to a gene. This CDR3 comprises 16 residues. In nucleotides, the CDR3 is TGTGCCAGCAGCCCGGTGCCAGGGGGTAGTTCCTATGGCTACACCTTC. This encodes CASSPVPGGSSYGYTF.

A single count supports this clone. The rearrangement joins TRBV5-1 to TRBJ1-6, with 8 bases that match TRBD1. Losses at the gene ends were 5 bases for V and 3 bases for J; bases not matched to a gene: 4. Per germline, CDR1 SGHRS and CDR2 YFSETQ. This CDR3 has 15 residues. This chain's CDR3 is CASSPGTGYNSPLHF. The CDR3 DNA follows: TGCGCCAGCAGTCCTGGGACAGGCTATAATTCACCCCTCCACTTT. Complete variable domain (other parts from reference TRBV5-1 and TRBJ1-6): KAGVTQTPRYLIKTRGQQVTLSCSPISGHRSVSWYQQTPGQGLQFLFEYFSETQRNKGNFPGRFSGRQFSNSRSEMNVSTLELGDSALYLCASSPGTGYNSPLHFGNGTRLTVT.

As DNA, the CDR3 is TGTGCCAGCAGCCCTACCGGACAGGGGAACGAGCAGTACTTC. Amino acids: CASSPTGQGNEQYF. The V gene is TRBV5-5, the J gene TRBJ2-7, with 9 bases aligning to TRBD1. Germline loops: CDR1 SGHKS, CDR2 YYEKEE (reference sequence). The CDR3 has 14 amino acids. Trimming cost V 4 bases and J 5 bases; bases outside gene matches: 7.

The rearrangement links TRBV18 to TRBJ2-1; TRBD1 matches at 11 bases. J was trimmed by 8 bases and V by 4 bases; bases with no gene match: 10. Germline assignment: CDR1 KGHSH and CDR2 LQKENI. This CDR3 has 16 residues. The CDR3 region has the DNA TGTGCCAGCTCACGACGACGAGGACAGGGGGCGGATGAGCAGTTCTTC. Protein: CASSRRRGQGADEQFF.

V is TRBV5-6 and J is TRBJ2-1; TRBD1 matches 11 bases. V lost 3 bases, J lost 4 bases, and 3 bases stayed unmatched. The V gene's germline CDR1 is SGHDT and CDR2 YYEEEE. This CDR3 spans 15 amino acids. The CDR3 DNA follows: TGTGCCAGCAGCTGGGGACAGGGGGGTTACAATGAGCAGTTCTTC. It codes for CASSWGQGGYNEQFF.

The chain links TRBV5-1 to TRBJ2-1; 8 positions agree with TRBD2. Germline V gene lookup returns CDR1 SGHRS and CDR2 YFSETQ. After removal of 3 bases from V and 6 bases from J, the junction contained 8 bases not matched to a gene. CDR3 size: 15 residues. CDR3 nucleotides: TGCGCCAGCAGCTACCCGGGACTAGGGGTCAATGAGCAGTTCTTC. Translated: CASSYPGLGVNEQFF. The complete variable domain, with remaining parts taken from reference TRBV5-1 and TRBJ2-1, reads KAGVTQTPRYLIKTRGQQVTLSCSPISGHRSVSWYQQTPGQGLQFLFEYFSETQRNKGNFPGRFSGRQFSNSRSEMNVSTLELGDSALYLCASSYPGLGVNEQFFGPGTRLTVL.

The chain recombines TRBV5-4 with TRBJ2-2; 9 nucleotides match TRBD1. J gave up 4 bases and V 4 bases, and 5 bases lay outside the gene matches. Germline CDR1 reads SGHNT; CDR2 reads YYREEE (reference sequence). The CDR3 length is 15 residues. CDR3 in DNA: TGTGCCAGCAGCGCAGACAGGGGGGGCACCGGGGAGCTGTTTTTT. Amino acids: CASSADRGGTGELFF.

This sequence joins TRBV20-1 and TRBJ2-1; maybe TRBD2 (6 bases). Trimming cost V 3 bases and J 1 base, with 22 bases left between them. CDR3 length: 18 residues. CDR1 DFQATT and CDR2 SNEGSKA come from the germline V gene (reference sequence). Here the CDR3 DNA reads TGCAGTGCTAGTGGTAGCGGTGCCGGGATTGGTTCCTACAATGAGCAGTTCTTC. Its translation: CSASGSGAGIGSYNEQFF.

The CDR3 DNA sequence: TGTGCCAGTTACGGAGTTGGTGCTGAAGCTTTCTTT. Residues: CASYGVGAEAFF. The chain carries TRBV6-5 and TRBJ1-1; the D is unclear. This CDR3 has 12 amino acids. Trimming left V 9 bases short and J 6 bases short, with 14 bases between. Germline V gives CDR1 MNHEY, CDR2 SVGAGI.

CDR3 protein: CASSQSITSPREQFF. Here the CDR3 DNA reads TGTGCCAGCAGTCAATCGATCACTAGTCCGCGAGAGCAGTTCTTC. The rearrangement links TRBV6-5 to TRBJ2-1; TRBD2 might be the D (5 bases). Deletions cut 5 bases from V and 10 bases from J, with 21 bases between. The germline gives CDR1 MNHEY, CDR2 SVGAGI. This CDR3 region has 15 residues.

In this sample, this clone turned up a few times. This chain connects TRBV2 to TRBJ1-6; 7 bases are a match to TRBD1. With V trimmed by 6 bases and J by 7 bases, 12 bases remained unmatched. There are 16 residues in the CDR3. Germline CDR1 and CDR2: SNHLY and FYNNEI. The CDR3 protein is CASRRDSRRTNSPLHF. As DNA, the CDR3 is TGTGCCAGCAGAAGGGACAGCCGTCGGACGAATTCACCCCTCCACTTT.

The chain employs TRBV12-5 and TRBJ2-5; TRBD2 is a possible D gene (6 bases). V was trimmed by 0 bases and J by 2 bases, leaving 19 bases between them. The germline V gene encodes CDR1 LGHNT and CDR2 FRNRAP. The CDR3 contains 18 residues. CDR3 protein: CASGLVWAPGVGQETQYF. The CDR3 bases are TGTGCTAGTGGTTTGGTATGGGCTCCGGGGGTAGGACAAGAGACCCAGTACTTC.

The chain recombines TRBV14 with TRBJ2-3, with 12 bases identical to TRBD2. The CDR3 consists of 17 residues. V lost 1 base and J lost 1; bases outside the gene matches: 3. Germline loops: CDR1 SGHDN, CDR2 FVKESK. The CDR3 protein is CASSQGLAGAGTDTQYF. The CDR3 nucleotides are TGTGCCAGCAGCCAAGGACTAGCGGGGGCCGGCACAGATACGCAGTATTTT. Together with reference TRBV14 and TRBJ2-3, the CDR3 gives the full variable domain: EAGVTQFPSHSVIEKGQTVTLRCDPISGHDNLYWYRRVMGKEIKFLLHFVKESKQDESGMPNNRFLAERTGGTYSTLKVQPAELEDSGVYFCASSQGLAGAGTDTQYFGPGTRLTVL.

This clone was observed a handful of times. The V gene is TRBV6-5, the J gene TRBJ2-3; 7 nucleotides agree with TRBD2. Losses at the gene ends were 0 bases for V and 4 bases for J; bases not matched to a gene: 7. Germline CDR1 reads MNHEY; CDR2 reads SVGAGI. The CDR3 totals 16 residues. CDR3 amino acids: CASSYSSSGVADTQYF. In DNA, the CDR3 is TGTGCCAGCAGTTACTCGTCGAGCGGGGTTGCAGATACGCAGTATTTT.

The chain carries TRBV27 and TRBJ2-1, with 8 bases identical to TRBD2. J was trimmed by 2 bases and V by 5 bases; bases with no gene match: 14. Per germline, CDR1 MNHEY and CDR2 SMNVEV (reference sequence). The CDR3 runs to 18 residues. The CDR3 reads CASSHNGVSGLAYNEQFF. The CDR3 nucleotides are TGTGCCAGCAGTCACAATGGGGTTTCGGGACTAGCCTACAATGAGCAGTTCTTC.

The chain combines TRBV3-1 (or the pseudogene TRBV3-2) with TRBJ2-3, with D maybe TRBD2 (6 bases). CDR3 size: 15 residues. Trimming shortened V by 3 bases and J by 4 bases, and 14 bases separated the two germline ends. CDR1 is LGHDT and CDR2 is YNNKEL in the germline V gene (reference sequence). The CDR3 region is CASSHGRKSADTQYF. DNA of the CDR3: TGTGCCAGCAGCCATGGGAGGAAGTCGGCAGATACGCAGTATTTT.

This rearrangement joins TRBV10-3 to TRBJ2-5, with TRBD2 as a possible D gene (7 bases). Trimming removed 0 bases at V and 1 base at J, with 12 bases between. CDR1 ENHRY and CDR2 SYGVKD come from the germline V gene. The CDR3 is made up of 16 amino acids. The CDR3 bases are TGTGCCATCAGTGAGTCAGGCGGGGGCCCCCAAGAGACCCAGTACTTC. Amino acids: CAISESGGGPQETQYF.

This clone was counted ten times or more. The chain has TRBV6-5 and TRBJ2-1; D might be TRBD2 (6 bases). The CDR3 loop spans 16 amino acids. Trimming pared 0 bases from V and 8 bases from J, leaving 17 bases between. Germline values: CDR1 MNHEY, CDR2 SVGAGI. CDR3 in amino acids: CASSYSVAAGRHEQFF. CDR3 nucleotides: TGTGCCAGCAGTTACTCGGTGGCCGCGGGACGCCATGAGCAGTTCTTC.

The rearrangement uses TRBV10-3 and TRBJ2-5, with 10 bases fitting TRBD1. CDR3 size: 14 residues. V was pared by 8 bases and J by 5 bases, with 8 bases of the junction left unmatched. CDR1 and CDR2 from the germline V gene are ENHRY and SYGVKD. This chain's CDR3 is CAISRGQGMETQYF. CDR3 bases: TGTGCCATCTCAAGGGGACAGGGGATGGAGACCCAGTACTTC.